This T cell receptor (beta chain) stems from a study of control samples from healthy donors and cancer patients. The CDR3 loop spans 13 amino acids. Germline values: CDR1 MNHEY, CDR2 SMNVEV (reference sequence). V lost 6 bases, J lost 1 base, and 0 bases stayed unmatched. Sequenced by immunoSEQ multiplex PCR; TCRdb stores in-frame clones only, minus some. The sample yields roughly 150,000 clones, around 90% seen once. The source material was blood. J is TRBJ2-4 and V is TRBV27; 7 bases align to TRBD1. The TCR sequence derives from a woman aged 30 to 39 in good health. This CDR3 is CASRDRAKNIQYF. The CDR3 DNA is TGTGCCAGCAGGGACAGGGCCAAAAACATTCAGTACTTC.